This T cell receptor (beta chain) was captured in a study of regulatory T cells in long-lasting Graves disease. Study summary: Antithyroid drugs had been taken under 3 months by newly diagnosed Graves' patients.

Germline V gene sequence: CDR1 ENHRY, CDR2 SYGVKD. CDR3 size: 13 residues. The V end was cut by 8 bases, the J end by 3 bases, with 14 bases between. This clonotype appeared a few times. Stated time point: newly diagnosed GD, antithyroid drugs for less than 3 months. Following extraction of RNA from PBMCs, that RNA was used to make the TCR library. Both iRepertoire HTBI primers and Arm-PCR of CDR3 regions were used to build the TCR beta libraries. Via MiXCR, TCRdb re-called the multiplex PCR reads, giving one row per CDR3 protein. The sample holds about 530,000 distinct CDR3 sequences; around 15% are singletons and the top ten take roughly 25%. The same sample was also used in a study of T cells in Graves' hyperthyroidism and ophthalmopathy. That paper notes: Before onset, ophthalmopathy was predicted by the model a median around 6 months earlier.

The clonotype originates from a woman aged 40-60 years with Graves disease. Sequencing used peripheral blood mononuclear cells (PBMCs), obtained at new diagnosis, from a patient treated with antithyroid drugs. The chain links TRBV10-3 to TRBJ2-7; D is tentatively TRBD1 or TRBD2 (5 bases each). CDR3 sequence (DNA): TGTGCCATCCGGGAAGGGACCATCTACGAGCAGTACTTC. Translating gives CAIREGTIYEQYF.